Following are 29 T cell receptor beta chains from one sample sequenced in a study of CD8 T cells in Susac syndrome. Random hexamers primed reverse transcription of about 0.5 to 1 ug RNA. TCRdb re-called the immunoSEQ multiplex PCR reads through MiXCR, storing one row per CDR3 protein. The sample includes about 250,000 distinct CDR3 sequences, just under 95% of them seen just once. Source material: CD4+ T cells from PBMCs. The receptors derive from a human donor with multiple sclerosis.

The chain recombines TRBV7-6 with TRBJ2-5; TRBD1 matches at 8 bases. V shed 4 bases, J shed 0 bases, and the junction held 7 bases outside the gene matches. Germline V CDR1 and CDR2: SGHVS, FNYEAQ. This CDR3 comprises 16 residues. CDR3 protein: CASSSGGGRDQETQYF. For the CDR3, the DNA is TGTGCCAGCAGCTCAGGGGGCGGCAGGGACCAAGAGACCCAGTACTTC.

The chain recombines TRBV18 with TRBJ1-1; TRBD1 matches 7 bases. The germline V gene encodes CDR1 KGHSH and CDR2 LQKENI. V trimming: 6 bases; J trimming: 6 bases; junction bases outside the gene matches: 4. The CDR3 consists of 12 residues. Written as DNA, the CDR3 is TGTGCCAGCTCCGAGACAGGGTCTGAAGCTTTCTTT. Translated: CASSETGSEAFF.

The chain employs TRBV5-4 and TRBJ2-3, with D perhaps TRBD1 (6 bases). The CDR3 covers 15 residues. Trimming took off 3 bases at V and 1 base at J, with 12 bases between the two ends. Per the germline V gene, CDR1 is SGHNT and CDR2 is YYREEE (reference sequence). The CDR3 DNA is TGTGCCAGCAGCTCACCAGGGGCGGGCACAGATACGCAGTATTTT. Encoded protein: CASSSPGAGTDTQYF.

This clonotype occurred once. CDR3 nucleotides: TGTGCCAGCACGAGGGACTTCGGGGAGCTGTTTTTT. Translation gives CASTRDFGELFF. V is TRBV12-3 or TRBV12-4 and J is TRBJ2-2, with D tentatively TRBD2 (6 bases). V was cut by 7 bases and J by 7 bases, with 10 bases left in between. The CDR3 sequence is 12 residues long.

This clonotype has more than one count but fewer than ten. The V call is TRBV5-1, the J call TRBJ2-5; D is ambiguous. V lost 1 base and J lost 8, with 6 bases in between. This CDR3 region has 11 residues. The germline V gene has CDR1 SGHRS and CDR2 YFSETQ. The CDR3 is CASSLLQTQYF. The CDR3 DNA reads TGCGCCAGCAGCTTGTTGCAAACCCAGTACTTC. The entire variable domain, with the rest obtained from reference TRBV5-1 and TRBJ2-5, is as follows: KAGVTQTPRYLIKTRGQQVTLSCSPISGHRSVSWYQQTPGQGLQFLFEYFSETQRNKGNFPGRFSGRQFSNSRSEMNVSTLELGDSALYLCASSLLQTQYFGPGTRLLVL.

The chain has TRBV25-1 and TRBJ2-3; D may correspond to TRBD1 or TRBD2 (5 bases each). The CDR3 consists of 17 residues. Germline V gene lookup returns CDR1 MGHDK and CDR2 SYGVNS. V was shortened by 1 base and J by 3 bases, with 17 bases between the two germline ends. CDR3 loop: CASSESRRARGTDTQYF. In DNA, the CDR3 is TGTGCCAGCAGTGAATCTCGGCGTGCGAGGGGTACAGATACGCAGTATTTT.

The chain recombines TRBV5-1 with TRBJ1-5, with D maybe TRBD1 (5 bases). CDR3 length: 14 amino acids. Trimming pared 0 bases from V and 5 bases from J, leaving 9 bases between. The V gene's germline CDR1 is SGHRS and CDR2 YFSETQ. The CDR3 region has the DNA TGCGCCAGCAGCTTGGCCGGGGGACATCAGCCCCAGCATTTT. Residues: CASSLAGGHQPQHF.

In its sample, this clonotype was seen once. The V and J genes are TRBV2 and TRBJ1-1; 10 bases are shared with TRBD1. The CDR3 is 15 amino acids. Per the germline V gene, CDR1 is SNHLY and CDR2 is FYNNEI. Unmatched junction bases numbered 8, after V lost 6 bases and J lost 4 bases. CDR3 nucleotides: TGTGCCAGCAGGCCCGGGACAGGGGACCTCACTGAAGCTTTCTTT. It is translated as CASRPGTGDLTEAFF.

The J gene is TRBJ1-2, the V gene TRBV9; D might be TRBD1 (6 bases). The CDR3 spans 15 residues. Germline V gene data show CDR1 as SGDLS and CDR2 as YYNGEE. Trimming shortened V by 0 bases and J by 4 bases, and 13 bases separated the two germline ends. This CDR3 reads CASSVAAGAIYGYTF. The CDR3 DNA reads TGTGCCAGCAGCGTAGCTGCAGGGGCCATCTATGGCTACACCTTC.

This clonotype has only one observation. The chain couples TRBV29-1 to TRBJ1-1, with D unclear. Trimming took 2 bases from V and 1 from J, leaving 11 bases between them. The CDR3 contains 14 residues. Germline assignment: CDR1 SQVTM and CDR2 ANQGSEA. The CDR3 reads CSVEKRLSNTEAFF. The CDR3 bases are TGCAGCGTTGAAAAACGTCTATCGAACACTGAAGCTTTCTTT. Full variable domain (outside the CDR3, taken from reference TRBV29-1 and TRBJ1-1): SAVISQKPSRDICQRGTSLTIQCQVDSQVTMMFWYRQQPGQSLTLIATANQGSEATYESGFVIDKFPISRPNLTFSTLTVSNMSPEDSSIYLCSVEKRLSNTEAFFGQGTRLTVV.

The V and J genes are TRBV12-3 or TRBV12-4 and TRBJ2-2; D not resolved. CDR3 length: 15 residues. Trimming removed 4 bases from V and 6 bases from J, with 15 bases in between. The CDR3 loop reads CASSWSLRVSGELFF. The CDR3 DNA sequence: TGTGCCAGCAGTTGGAGTCTTAGGGTTTCCGGGGAGCTGTTTTTT.

This rearrangement joins TRBV6-5 to TRBJ1-2; no reliable D call. Germline V gene sequence: CDR1 MNHEY, CDR2 SVGAGI. The CDR3 contains 11 residues. V was shortened by 5 bases and J by 7 bases, with 8 bases between the two germline ends. The CDR3 DNA reads as TGTGCCAGCAGTGACTATGGTGGCTACACCTTC. This codes for CASSDYGGYTF.

This sequence joins TRBV2 and TRBJ1-6, with D tentatively TRBD1 (5 bases). The CDR3 spans 15 residues. V was trimmed by 3 bases and J by 10 bases, leaving 16 bases between them. The germline CDR1 and CDR2 sequences are SNHLY and FYNNEI. CDR3 sequence reads: CASSDVGTARSPLHF. CDR3 nucleotides: TGTGCCAGCAGTGATGTAGGGACTGCGAGGTCACCCCTCCACTTT.

The chain links TRBV29-1 to TRBJ2-7; the D gene is possibly TRBD1 (5 bases). Trimming left V 0 bases short and J 0 bases short, with 9 bases between. The CDR3 totals 14 residues. Germline V gene lookup returns CDR1 SQVTM and CDR2 ANQGSEA. For the CDR3, the DNA is TGCAGCGTTGAAGAAGGAGACAGCTCCTACGAGCAGTACTTC. This encodes CSVEEGDSSYEQYF.

V is TRBV19 and J is TRBJ1-2; no clear D. The CDR3 is made up of 13 amino acids. V was shortened by 7 bases and J by 0 bases, with 9 bases between the two germline ends. The germline V gene encodes CDR1 LNHDA and CDR2 SQIVND (reference sequence). CDR3 sequence: CASISGPNYGYTF. For the CDR3, the DNA is TGTGCCAGTATCAGCGGGCCTAACTATGGCTACACCTTC.

The chain couples TRBV20-1 to TRBJ2-5, with 8 bases matching TRBD2. The germline gives CDR1 DFQATT, CDR2 SNEGSKA (reference sequence). The CDR3 runs to 12 residues. Trimming cost V 7 bases and J 5 bases; bases outside gene matches: 6. This chain's CDR3 is CSVSGGRETQYF. The CDR3 coding sequence is TGCAGTGTCTCGGGGGGGCGGGAGACCCAGTACTTC.

The V call is TRBV10-3, the J call TRBJ2-3; possible D gene TRBD2, 5 bases. Germline CDR1 is ENHRY and CDR2 is SYGVKD. The CDR3 is 15 amino acids. Deletions cut 4 bases from V and 0 bases from J, with 11 bases between. The CDR3 sequence is CAISGPAGSTDTQYF. For the CDR3, the DNA is TGTGCCATCAGTGGACCCGCGGGTAGCACAGATACGCAGTATTTT.

V usage is TRBV5-1 and J usage is TRBJ2-7; 8 nucleotides match TRBD1. The CDR3 consists of 13 residues. V dropped 7 bases and J dropped 5; count of bases not matched to a gene: 8. The germline V gene has CDR1 SGHRS and CDR2 YFSETQ. As DNA, the CDR3 is TGCGCCAGCGGCCAGGGGGCGGAGAACGAGCAGTACTTC. As protein: CASGQGAENEQYF.

This clonotype was seen only once. The chain recombines TRBV7-8 with TRBJ1-1; D call uncertain. Germline V gene data show CDR1 as SGHVS and CDR2 as FQNEAQ. The CDR3 has 15 residues. Trimming removed 2 bases at V and 1 base at J, with 11 bases between. CDR3 nucleotide sequence: TGTGCCAGCAGCTTATGGAGGGATACGAACACTGAAGCTTTCTTT. Its protein is CASSLWRDTNTEAFF.

The V call is TRBV3-1, the J call TRBJ1-1, with 10 bases aligning to TRBD1. Trimming cost V 2 bases and J 1 base; bases outside gene matches: 1. The CDR3 runs to 15 residues. CDR1 is LGHDT, CDR2 YNNKEL, per germline (reference sequence). The CDR3 here is CASSQRTGGNTEAFF. CDR3 DNA sequence: TGTGCCAGCAGCCAACGGACAGGGGGGAACACTGAAGCTTTCTTT.

The chain couples TRBV5-6 to TRBJ1-6; TRBD1 matches at 10 bases. The CDR3 totals 14 residues. Germline V gene sequence: CDR1 SGHDT, CDR2 YYEEEE. After removal of 3 bases from V and 10 bases from J, the junction contained 4 bases not matched to a gene. The CDR3 sequence: CASSWDRGDSPLHF. The CDR3 region has the DNA TGTGCCAGCAGCTGGGACAGGGGCGACTCACCCCTCCACTTT. Using reference TRBV5-6 and TRBJ1-6 for the parts outside the CDR3, the full variable domain is DAGVTQSPTHLIKTRGQQVTLRCSPKSGHDTVSWYQQALGQGPQFIFQYYEEEERQRGNFPDRFSGHQFPNYSSELNVNALLLGDSALYLCASSWDRGDSPLHFGNGTRLTVT.

This clonotype was counted a few times. The chain recombines TRBV30 with TRBJ2-1; 10 nucleotides agree with TRBD2. The CDR3 runs to 13 residues. Germline V lookup: CDR1 GTSNPN, CDR2 SVGIG (reference sequence). Trimming cost V 8 bases and J 8 bases; bases outside gene matches: 9. DNA for the CDR3: TGTGCCAGGCAGAGCGGGAGGGGGGATGAGCAGTTCTTC. This encodes CARQSGRGDEQFF.

This chain joins TRBV3-1 and TRBJ2-7; D is perhaps TRBD2 (6 bases). The CDR3 length is 17 residues. CDR1 is LGHDT, CDR2 YNNKEL, per germline (reference sequence). Deletions cut 2 bases from V and 5 bases from J, with 22 bases between. The DNA of the CDR3 is TGTGCCAGCAGCCAACAACCCCTTAGCGGATCGCCCGACGAGCAGTACTTC. Its protein product is CASSQQPLSGSPDEQYF.

This clonotype was seen a single time. The CDR3 spells CASSYSGREETQYF. In DNA, the CDR3 is TGTGCCAGCAGCTATTCCGGGAGGGAAGAGACCCAGTACTTC. This chain connects TRBV6-5 to TRBJ2-5, with 8 bases aligning to TRBD2. Germline assignment: CDR1 MNHEY and CDR2 SVGAGI. Trimming took 6 bases from V and 3 from J; bases not matched to a gene: 6. The CDR3 loop spans 14 amino acids.

The DNA of the CDR3 is TGTGCCTGGAGCCAAACAGGGGGCGAGACTGAAGCTTTCTTT. Amino acids: CAWSQTGGETEAFF. The chain joins TRBV30 to TRBJ1-1; 9 bases agree with TRBD1. The CDR3 is made up of 14 amino acids. The junction had 7 bases not matched to a gene; V was cut back by 3 bases and J by 5 bases. Germline V gene sequence: CDR1 GTSNPN, CDR2 SVGIG (reference sequence).

The chain carries TRBV5-1 and TRBJ2-5; 11 positions match TRBD1. With 1 base clipped from V and 5 bases from J, the junction kept 4 bases outside the gene matches. This CDR3 is built from 15 residues. Germline-derived CDR1 and CDR2 are SGHRS and YFSETQ. CDR3 nucleotides: TGCGCCAGCAGCTTGAGGACAGGGGGCGTGGAGACCCAGTACTTC. Translating gives CASSLRTGGVETQYF. The variable domain in full, completed from reference TRBV5-1 and TRBJ2-5, reads KAGVTQTPRYLIKTRGQQVTLSCSPISGHRSVSWYQQTPGQGLQFLFEYFSETQRNKGNFPGRFSGRQFSNSRSEMNVSTLELGDSALYLCASSLRTGGVETQYFGPGTRLLVL.

V usage is TRBV10-3 and J usage is TRBJ2-1; 8 nucleotides align to TRBD2. V lost 11 bases, J lost 6 bases, and 12 bases stayed unmatched. Germline CDR1 and CDR2: ENHRY and SYGVKD. The CDR3 runs 14 residues. The CDR3 loop reads CASRLASRGNEQFF. CDR3 nucleotides: TGTGCCTCCCGACTAGCGAGCAGGGGCAATGAGCAGTTCTTC.

CDR3 sequence reads: CSANGASGGRNEQFF. The CDR3 DNA reads as TGCAGCGCTAATGGGGCTAGCGGGGGGAGAAATGAGCAGTTCTTC. The chain is built from TRBV29-1 and TRBJ2-1; 11 bases map to TRBD2. This CDR3 contains 15 residues. The V segment lost 7 bases and the J segment 7 bases; nucleotides outside the gene matches: 12. Per germline, CDR1 SQVTM and CDR2 ANQGSEA.

This chain joins TRBV6-6 and TRBJ2-7; no clear D. V gave up 7 bases and J gave up 0 bases, with 16 bases separating them. The CDR3 is 15 residues long. Looked up from germline, CDR1 is MNHNY and CDR2 is SVGAGI (reference sequence). CDR3 coding DNA: TGTGCCAGCACCACGGGCGGCGGATACTCCTACGAGCAGTACTTC. It translates to CASTTGGGYSYEQYF.